This paragraph covers one T cell receptor (beta chain) sequence. The PCR ran on 60 Vbeta and 13 Jbeta primers. Assay: immunoSEQ multiplex PCR; the TCRdb copy retains only in-frame clones and omits some. The table lists some 90,000 clones, around 79% of them singletons. This sample is part of a study of cytomegalovirus exposure and HLA in healthy donors. The wider study: A preliminary data release comprised around 90 million unique TCRs obtained from HLA-typed donors.

The CDR3 has 13 amino acids. Trimming stripped 5 bases from V and 4 bases from J, with 12 bases between. The germline gives CDR1 SGHRS, CDR2 YFSETQ. The chain carries TRBV5-1 and TRBJ1-2, with a tentative D call TRBD1 (5 bases). The TCR comes from a female donor in good health and CMV-seropositive. Sequences were obtained from PBMCs. The CDR3 region is CASSRGQSYGYTF. CDR3 nucleotides: TGCGCCAGCAGTCGAGGACAAAGCTATGGCTACACCTTC.